This TCR beta chain was documented in a study of blood T cell repertoires in COVID-19. Profiled with immunoSEQ multiplex PCR; TCRdb holds only in-frame clones, not every one. The sample holds more than 45,000 clones; over 70% are singletons and the top ten take roughly 5%. This CDR3 is 17 amino acids long. Germline V gene lookup returns CDR1 LNHNV and CDR2 YYDKDF (reference sequence). V was shortened by 0 bases and J by 3 bases, with 15 bases between the two germline ends. The chain is built from TRBV15 and TRBJ2-1; weak D call: TRBD2 (6 bases). The TCR comes from a human donor in a cohort sampled during active COVID-19. The sample taken for sequencing was peripheral blood. CDR3 sequence: CATSRDPRTTYYNEQFF. DNA of the CDR3: TGTGCCACCAGCAGAGATCCGCGGACTACTTACTACAATGAGCAGTTCTTC.